Listed below are T cell receptor beta chains from one sample, sequenced in a study of blood T cell repertoires in COVID-19. TCRdb keeps only in-frame clones here, not all; method: immunoSEQ multiplex PCR. The sample yields 90,000 to 150,000 clones, 75% to 80% seen once. The sample consisted of peripheral blood. These receptors were taken from a human donor in a cohort sampled during active COVID-19. Both conserved end residues are part of each CDR3. D genes are given only for firm matches. Clone size is given for some rows only: seen once, a few or many times, or a class if the clone is expanded.

d_gene: TRBD2
v_gene: TRBV10-2
abundance: NA
j_gene: TRBJ2-7
CDR3nt: TGCGCCAGCAGTGGACTAGCGGGAGAACACGAGCAGTACTTC
CDR3aa: CASSGLAGEHEQYF

d_gene: NA
v_gene: TRBV5-6
abundance: NA
j_gene: TRBJ2-1
CDR3nt: TGTGCCAGCACCCTTGGCCCGGGGCAGGGGCCCCTCAATGAGCAGTTCTTC
CDR3aa: CASTLGPGQGPLNEQFF

d_gene: NA
v_gene: TRBV19
abundance: NA
j_gene: TRBJ1-5
CDR3nt: TGTGCCAGTAGTACTCGGACAGCGAGCAATCAGCCCCAGCATTTT
CDR3aa: CASSTRTASNQPQHF

d_gene: TRBD2
v_gene: TRBV3-1/TRBV3-2
abundance: NA
j_gene: TRBJ2-7
CDR3nt: TGTGCCAGCAGCCAGGGGGGGGGCTACGAGCAGTACTTC
CDR3aa: CASSQGGGYEQYF

d_gene: TRBD1
v_gene: TRBV28
abundance: NA
j_gene: TRBJ2-7
CDR3nt: TGTGCCAGCAGTTTAGCGGACAGGGTAGTCGAGCAGTACTTC
CDR3aa: CASSLADRVVEQYF

d_gene: NA
v_gene: TRBV5-1
abundance: NA
j_gene: TRBJ2-7
CDR3nt: TGCGCCAGCAGCTGGACTGTTTCCTACGAGCAGTACTTC
CDR3aa: CASSWTVSYEQYF

d_gene: NA
v_gene: TRBV9
abundance: NA
j_gene: TRBJ1-3
CDR3nt: TGTGCCAGCAGCCTGGACTGGAGCTCTGGAAACACCATATATTTT
CDR3aa: CASSLDWSSGNTIYF

d_gene: NA
v_gene: TRBV9
abundance: NA
j_gene: TRBJ2-3
CDR3nt: TGTGCCAGCAGCGGGACAATGGCAGATACGCAGTATTTT
CDR3aa: CASSGTMADTQYF

d_gene: TRBD1
v_gene: TRBV27
abundance: NA
j_gene: TRBJ1-2
CDR3nt: TGTGCCAGCAGTTTTTTCGAAGGGGGCGCGTTTTATGGCTACACCTTC
CDR3aa: CASSFFEGGAFYGYTF

d_gene: TRBD1
v_gene: TRBV7-9
abundance: few
j_gene: TRBJ1-2
CDR3nt: TGTGCCAGCAGCTTCCGGGGCTCGGACAGGGGGGTTAATGGCTACACCTTC
CDR3aa: CASSFRGSDRGVNGYTF

d_gene: TRBD2
v_gene: TRBV5-1
abundance: NA
j_gene: TRBJ2-7
CDR3nt: TGCGCCAGCAGCCCTCGGACTAGCGGGAACGACGAGCAGTACTTC
CDR3aa: CASSPRTSGNDEQYF

d_gene: NA
v_gene: TRBV14
abundance: once
j_gene: TRBJ2-2
CDR3nt: TGTGCCAGCAGCCAAGATCCGGCGGGGAATCGGGCCGGGGAGCTGTTTTTT
CDR3aa: CASSQDPAGNRAGELFF

d_gene: NA
v_gene: TRBV6-1
abundance: NA
j_gene: TRBJ1-2
CDR3nt: TGTGCCAGCAGTGACGGGGGGACCTATGGCTACACCTTC
CDR3aa: CASSDGGTYGYTF

d_gene: TRBD1
v_gene: TRBV6-6
abundance: NA
j_gene: TRBJ1-1
CDR3nt: TGTGCCAGCAGTACCAAACGACAGGGGTTGAACACTGAAGCTTTCTTT
CDR3aa: CASSTKRQGLNTEAFF

d_gene: NA
v_gene: TRBV30
abundance: NA
j_gene: TRBJ2-1
CDR3nt: TGTGCCTGGACAGGGATCTCCTACAATGAGCAGTTCTTC
CDR3aa: CAWTGISYNEQFF

d_gene: NA
v_gene: TRBV6-1
abundance: NA
j_gene: TRBJ2-7
CDR3nt: TGTGCCAGCAGTGAAGGGGGGACTTTCTACGAGCAGTACTTC
CDR3aa: CASSEGGTFYEQYF

d_gene: TRBD2
v_gene: TRBV27
abundance: NA
j_gene: TRBJ2-5
CDR3nt: TGTGCCAGCAGTTTTAACGGGGGGGCCCCGAAGACCCAGTACTTC
CDR3aa: CASSFNGGAPKTQYF

d_gene: NA
v_gene: TRBV6-4
abundance: few
j_gene: TRBJ2-1
CDR3nt: TGTGCCAGCAGTCCCGGGGTTGCTACCTACAATGAGCAGTTCTTC
CDR3aa: CASSPGVATYNEQFF

d_gene: TRBD1
v_gene: TRBV28
abundance: NA
j_gene: TRBJ2-7
CDR3nt: TGTGCCAGCAGTTTAATGGGACAGGGTCCTCCTTACGAGCAGTACTTC
CDR3aa: CASSLMGQGPPYEQYF

d_gene: TRBD1
v_gene: TRBV11-3
abundance: NA
j_gene: TRBJ2-7
CDR3nt: TGTGCCAGCAGCCCGTGGGGTCTCGACAGGGGCTATTCCTACGAGCAGTACTTC
CDR3aa: CASSPWGLDRGYSYEQYF

d_gene: NA
v_gene: TRBV6-1
abundance: NA
j_gene: TRBJ1-1
CDR3nt: TGTGCCAGCAGTGAATCAGAGAACACTGAAGCTTTCTTT
CDR3aa: CASSESENTEAFF

d_gene: NA
v_gene: TRBV7-9
abundance: once
j_gene: TRBJ1-1
CDR3nt: TGTGCCAGCAGCTTAGAGTCACAGGAAGCTTTCTTT
CDR3aa: CASSLESQEAFF

d_gene: NA
v_gene: TRBV3-1/TRBV3-2
abundance: NA
j_gene: TRBJ1-5
CDR3nt: TGTGCCAGCAGCCGAGGCGGTGTGGATCAGCCCCAGCATTTT
CDR3aa: CASSRGGVDQPQHF

d_gene: TRBD2
v_gene: TRBV19
abundance: few
j_gene: TRBJ2-1
CDR3nt: TGTGCCAGTAGTATAGATCTCAGACTAGCGGGAGCGCATGAGCAGTTCTTC
CDR3aa: CASSIDLRLAGAHEQFF

d_gene: NA
v_gene: TRBV6-6
abundance: NA
j_gene: TRBJ1-1
CDR3nt: TGTGCCAGCAGTTTACGGGAGTGGACTGAAGCTTTCTTT
CDR3aa: CASSLREWTEAFF

d_gene: TRBD1
v_gene: TRBV6-5
abundance: few
j_gene: TRBJ2-7
CDR3nt: TGTGCCAGCAGGACGGACAGGTTTCCCTACGAGCAGTACTTC
CDR3aa: CASRTDRFPYEQYF

d_gene: NA
v_gene: TRBV9
abundance: NA
j_gene: TRBJ2-7
CDR3nt: TGTGCCAGCAGCGCGACGGGCGGATCGGGGTCCCACGAGCAGTACTTC
CDR3aa: CASSATGGSGSHEQYF

d_gene: NA
v_gene: TRBV18
abundance: NA
j_gene: TRBJ1-4
CDR3nt: TGTGCCAGCTCACAGACATTTAAGACTAATGAAAAACTGTTTTTT
CDR3aa: CASSQTFKTNEKLFF

d_gene: NA
v_gene: TRBV7-9
abundance: NA
j_gene: TRBJ2-3
CDR3nt: TGTGCCAGCAGCTTACCACTAGTCGCAGATACGCAGTATTTT
CDR3aa: CASSLPLVADTQYF

d_gene: TRBD2
v_gene: TRBV4-2
abundance: NA
j_gene: TRBJ2-1
CDR3nt: TGTGCCAGCAGCCAAGATAAGCACGCGGGAGGGCTTTACAATGAGCAGTTCTTC
CDR3aa: CASSQDKHAGGLYNEQFF

d_gene: TRBD1
v_gene: TRBV4-2
abundance: NA
j_gene: TRBJ2-2
CDR3nt: TGTGCCAGCAGCCAAGACTCCAGGGGGCCTTACACCGGGGAGCTGTTTTTT
CDR3aa: CASSQDSRGPYTGELFF